A single sample is the source of the 31 T cell receptor beta chains below, sequenced in a study of blood T cell repertoires in COVID-19. The data were produced by immunoSEQ multiplex PCR, yet TCRdb's version contains in-frame clones alone and is incomplete. This table has some 120,000 clones, approximately 88% appearing once. The specimen was peripheral blood. Every receptor here comes from a woman younger than 45 who had recovered from COVID-19.

This chain connects TRBV19 to TRBJ2-1, with TRBD2 identical over 7 bases. Germline V lookup: CDR1 LNHDA, CDR2 SQIVND (reference sequence). V shed 7 bases and J 6 bases; nucleotides not matched to a gene: 12. The CDR3 has 15 amino acids. In nucleotides, the CDR3 is TGTGCCAGTACCCAGGGAGGGGCCGGGCCCAATGAGCAGTTCTTC. This codes for CASTQGGAGPNEQFF.

The rearrangement joins TRBV19 to TRBJ2-2; 9 bases are shared with TRBD1. Per the germline V gene, CDR1 is LNHDA and CDR2 is SQIVND (reference sequence). J was trimmed by 4 bases and V by 7 bases; bases with no gene match: 10. This CDR3 comprises 16 residues. The CDR3 protein is CASTWDRERGTGELFF. The CDR3 nucleotides are TGTGCCAGTACCTGGGACAGGGAAAGGGGCACCGGGGAGCTGTTTTTT.

A word on this clone: Other DNA sequences within the sample encode an identical CDR3. This sequence joins TRBV20-1 and TRBJ1-1; TRBD1 might be the D (5 bases). The CDR3 is 12 amino acids. Germline-derived CDR1 and CDR2 are DFQATT and SNEGSKA (reference sequence). The ends were cut back, 3 bases at V and 3 bases at J, with 8 bases in the middle. The CDR3 sequence is CSASGGDTEAFF. The CDR3 nucleotides are TGCAGTGCTAGTGGGGGAGACACTGAAGCTTTCTTT.

The chain combines TRBV6-5 with TRBJ2-7; TRBD1 might be the D (6 bases). Germline-derived CDR1 and CDR2 are MNHEY and SVGAGI. This CDR3 spans 12 amino acids. V lost 6 bases and J lost 2, with 8 bases in between. CDR3 in DNA: TGTGCCAGCAGGGACAGCCCCTACGAGCAGTACTTC. Translation: CASRDSPYEQYF.

The chain has TRBV29-1 and TRBJ1-2; no definite D call. This CDR3 comprises 13 residues. The V gene lost 4 bases and the J gene lost 5 bases, with 14 bases spanning the gap. The germline CDR1 and CDR2 sequences are SQVTM and ANQGSEA. DNA for the CDR3: TGCAGCGTTGTAGCCCCGGCCGGGTATGGCTACACCTTC. It specifies CSVVAPAGYGYTF. Full variable domain (remainder filled in from reference TRBV29-1 and TRBJ1-2): SAVISQKPSRDICQRGTSLTIQCQVDSQVTMMFWYRQQPGQSLTLIATANQGSEATYESGFVIDKFPISRPNLTFSTLTVSNMSPEDSSIYLCSVVAPAGYGYTFGSGTRLTVV.

The chain uses TRBV27 and TRBJ1-2; TRBD1 matches at 8 bases. The CDR3 has 15 residues. V shed 6 bases, J shed 8 bases, and the junction held 14 bases outside the gene matches. The V gene's germline CDR1 is MNHEY and CDR2 SMNVEV (reference sequence). CDR3 nucleotide sequence: TGTGCCAGCAGCCAAACCTATGGACAGGGAAGCGGCTACACCTTC. As protein: CASSQTYGQGSGYTF.

The J gene is TRBJ2-3, the V gene TRBV3-1 (or the pseudogene TRBV3-2); D is ambiguous. Germline V gives CDR1 LGHDT, CDR2 YNNKEL (reference sequence). The length of the CDR3 is 15 residues. Trimming shortened V by 1 base and J by 2 bases, and 10 bases separated the two germline ends. The CDR3 bases are TGTGCCAGCAGCCAAGGGGCTCCCCCCACAGATACGCAGTATTTT. Translation: CASSQGAPPTDTQYF.

The V call is TRBV3-1 (or the pseudogene TRBV3-2), the J call TRBJ1-1; D ambiguous. Germline CDR1 and CDR2: LGHDT and YNNKEL (reference sequence). Trimming pared 2 bases from V and 3 bases from J, leaving 13 bases between. The CDR3 consists of 15 residues. The CDR3 bases are TGTGCCAGCAGCCAATATCGGACTACGGACACTGAAGCTTTCTTT. Its protein is CASSQYRTTDTEAFF.

The rearrangement joins TRBV29-1 to TRBJ2-7, with unresolved D. Germline CDR1 is SQVTM and CDR2 is ANQGSEA. The CDR3 loop spans 12 amino acids. V was trimmed by 6 bases and J by 2 bases, leaving 11 bases between them. The CDR3 here is CSVAPRPYEQYF. The CDR3 region has the DNA TGCAGCGTGGCCCCGCGGCCCTACGAGCAGTACTTC.

This chain links TRBV28 with TRBJ1-1; 9 positions agree with TRBD1. The CDR3 runs 13 residues. J was trimmed by 10 bases and V by 3 bases; bases with no gene match: 6. Per the germline V gene, CDR1 is MDHEN and CDR2 is SYDVKM. In nucleotides, the CDR3 is TGTGCCAGCAGTTTGGCCAACAGGGGGCGAGCTTTCTTT. Translation gives CASSLANRGRAFF.

This chain joins TRBV14 and TRBJ2-5; possibly TRBD2 for D (6 bases). The length of the CDR3 is 16 residues. Germline V gene sequence: CDR1 SGHDN, CDR2 FVKESK. V lost 2 bases, J lost 4 bases, and 17 bases lay in between. Here the CDR3 DNA reads TGTGCCAGCAGCCAATTTTTAGGTGGGGGAGGAGAGACCCAGTACTTC. Protein: CASSQFLGGGGETQYF.

This clone was detected a few times. The chain joins TRBV5-1 to TRBJ1-6; tentatively, D is TRBD1 (6 bases). Germline CDR1 reads SGHRS; CDR2 reads YFSETQ. This CDR3 is built from 16 residues. V lost 4 bases to trimming and J lost 5 bases, with 16 bases between them. The chain's CDR3 is CASSVGAQIHNSPLHF. DNA for the CDR3: TGCGCCAGCAGCGTGGGGGCCCAGATACATAATTCACCCCTCCACTTT.

The CDR3 sequence: CASSQFGAGYNSPLHF. CDR3 coding DNA: TGTGCCAGCAGCCAATTCGGGGCGGGATATAATTCACCCCTCCACTTT. This sequence joins TRBV3-1 (or the pseudogene TRBV3-2) and TRBJ1-6, with D possibly TRBD1 on 5 matching bases. Germline CDR1 LGHDT, CDR2 YNNKEL (reference sequence). The CDR3 is 16 amino acids. V was clipped by 2 bases and J by 4 bases, with 12 bases between them.

The chain joins TRBV14 to TRBJ1-2; 11 positions match TRBD1. CDR1 and CDR2 from the germline V gene are SGHDN and FVKESK. V lost 6 bases and J lost 1; bases outside the gene matches: 7. The CDR3 totals 16 residues. CDR3 protein: CASRQLGTGGNYGYTF. The CDR3 region has the DNA TGTGCCAGCAGGCAGCTGGGGACAGGGGGTAACTATGGCTACACCTTC.

The rearrangement joins TRBV18 to TRBJ2-5; no clear D. Germline V gene data show CDR1 as KGHSH and CDR2 as LQKENI. The CDR3 is made up of 12 amino acids. Trimming took off 3 bases at V and 4 bases at J, with 6 bases between the two ends. The CDR3 region has the DNA TGTGCCAGCTCACCCCTCGGAGAGACCCAGTACTTC. Amino acids: CASSPLGETQYF.

The chain combines TRBV29-1 with TRBJ2-4; TRBD2 is a possible D gene (6 bases). The CDR3 is 15 amino acids. Germline V lookup: CDR1 SQVTM, CDR2 ANQGSEA. The ends were cut back, 1 base at V and 0 bases at J, with 10 bases in the middle. Here the CDR3 reads CSVEGGDLAKNIQYF. CDR3 sequence (DNA): TGCAGCGTTGAAGGGGGGGACTTAGCCAAAAACATTCAGTACTTC.

This chain links TRBV29-1 with TRBJ2-3; TRBD2 is a possible D gene (6 bases). Trimming cost V 7 bases and J 7 bases, with 18 bases left between them. Germline CDR1 and CDR2: SQVTM and ANQGSEA. CDR3 length: 13 residues. In DNA, the CDR3 is TGCAGCGCTCTGGACCAGGCGGGGAATACGCAGTATTTT. This codes for CSALDQAGNTQYF.

This clone was recorded once. The rearrangement joins TRBV11-2 to TRBJ2-1; D not certain. CDR3 length: 19 amino acids. Trimming removed 5 bases at V and 0 bases at J, with 23 bases between. CDR1 and CDR2 (germline): SGHAT, FQNNGV. The CDR3 is CASSPTQPILPSSYNEQFF. As DNA, the CDR3 is TGTGCCAGCAGCCCCACTCAACCGATACTACCCAGCTCCTACAATGAGCAGTTCTTC. Full variable domain (rest looked up from reference TRBV11-2 and TRBJ2-1): EAGVAQSPRYKIIEKRQSVAFWCNPISGHATLYWYQQILGQGPKLLIQFQNNGVVDDSQLPKDRFSAERLKGVDSTLKIQPAKLEDSAVYLCASSPTQPILPSSYNEQFFGPGTRLTVL.

The chain is built from TRBV5-1 and TRBJ1-5; no definite D call. CDR1 SGHRS and CDR2 YFSETQ come from the germline V gene. The CDR3 covers 14 residues. V was cut by 0 bases and J by 0 bases, with 4 bases left in between. CDR3 region: CASSLDTSNQPQHF. For the CDR3, the DNA is TGCGCCAGCAGCTTGGACACTAGCAATCAGCCCCAGCATTTT.

The chain carries TRBV10-3 and TRBJ2-7, with 9 bases fitting TRBD2. Per germline, CDR1 ENHRY and CDR2 SYGVKD. V shed 10 bases and J 6 bases; nucleotides not matched to a gene: 13. The CDR3 runs 14 residues. The CDR3 loop is CATRRGAGGPEQYF. In DNA, the CDR3 is TGTGCCACCAGAAGAGGGGCGGGAGGGCCCGAGCAGTACTTC.

The rearrangement links TRBV19 to TRBJ2-1; 8 bases line up with TRBD2. Germline trimming cut 3 bases from V and 10 bases from J; bases unmatched to any gene: 5. Germline V gives CDR1 LNHDA, CDR2 SQIVND (reference sequence). The CDR3 runs to 13 residues. In DNA, the CDR3 is TGTGCCAGTAGTATCAGACTAGCGTCAGAGCAGTTCTTC. It is translated as CASSIRLASEQFF.

The V and J genes are TRBV10-3 and TRBJ1-2, with 7 positions matching TRBD1. Germline CDR1 reads ENHRY; CDR2 reads SYGVKD. The length of the CDR3 is 14 residues. Losses at the gene ends were 2 bases for V and 4 bases for J; bases not matched to a gene: 4. CDR3 sequence (DNA): TGTGCCATCAGTGAGGAGGGGGCGAGCTATGGCTACACCTTC. Protein sequence: CAISEEGASYGYTF.

The rearrangement joins TRBV30 to TRBJ2-4; D is possibly TRBD2 (5 bases). Germline V gene sequence: CDR1 GTSNPN, CDR2 SVGIG (reference sequence). This CDR3 is 15 amino acids long. V was cut by 7 bases and J by 3 bases, with 19 bases left in between. CDR3 amino acids: CALERIEVSKNIQYF. Written as DNA, the CDR3 is TGTGCCTTGGAGCGGATAGAGGTTAGCAAAAACATTCAGTACTTC.

This clone occurred once. The chain employs TRBV3-1 (or the pseudogene TRBV3-2) and TRBJ2-5; TRBD2 agrees at 13 bases. CDR1 LGHDT and CDR2 YNNKEL come from the germline V gene (reference sequence). J lost 5 bases, V lost 2 bases, and 17 bases had no gene match. The CDR3 is 20 amino acids. The CDR3 DNA is TGTGCCAGCAGCCAAACAGGGACAAGGAAAACGGGACTAGCGGGGGAGACCCAGTACTTC. Amino acids: CASSQTGTRKTGLAGETQYF.

The chain carries TRBV19 and TRBJ2-1; D is possibly TRBD1 (6 bases). Trimming took off 10 bases at V and 0 bases at J, with 10 bases between the two ends. Germline lookup yields CDR1 LNHDA and CDR2 SQIVND (reference sequence). The CDR3 contains 13 residues. Written as DNA, the CDR3 is TGTGCCACCGAGGGGGACTCCTACAATGAGCAGTTCTTC. It yields the protein CATEGDSYNEQFF.

V and J are TRBV9 and TRBJ1-6; no clear D gene. The V gene's germline CDR1 is SGDLS and CDR2 YYNGEE. The CDR3 sequence is 15 residues long. The V and J ends lost 0 bases and 8 bases respectively, with 12 bases between them. The CDR3 loop reads CASSVADSAYSPLHF. DNA for the CDR3: TGTGCCAGCAGCGTAGCTGACTCGGCATATTCACCCCTCCACTTT.

V and J are TRBV3-1 (or the pseudogene TRBV3-2) and TRBJ2-1; 9 bases agree with TRBD2. The length of the CDR3 is 18 residues. J gave up 3 bases and V 4 bases, and 13 bases lay outside the gene matches. The V gene's germline CDR1 is LGHDT and CDR2 YNNKEL (reference sequence). CDR3 sequence reads: CASSPSLGSGGYYNEQFF. For the CDR3, the DNA is TGTGCCAGCAGCCCCTCCTTGGGGAGCGGGGGGTACTACAATGAGCAGTTCTTC.

The chain carries TRBV5-1 and TRBJ2-2, with 13 bases fitting TRBD2. In germline, CDR1 is SGHRS, CDR2 YFSETQ. Losses at the gene ends were 2 bases for V and 0 bases for J; bases not matched to a gene: 1. The CDR3 is 17 residues long. The CDR3 sequence is CASSFGTSGTNTGELFF. In DNA form, the CDR3 reads TGCGCCAGCAGCTTTGGGACTAGCGGGACGAACACCGGGGAGCTGTTTTTT.

This rearrangement joins TRBV7-3 to TRBJ2-1; 8 nucleotides match TRBD1. The V and J ends lost 4 bases and 2 bases, in that order; junction bases with no gene match: 1. Germline lookup yields CDR1 SGHTA and CDR2 FQGTGA. This CDR3 contains 14 residues. This chain's CDR3 is CASSSGGTYNEQFF. In DNA, the CDR3 is TGTGCCAGCAGCTCAGGGGGCACCTACAATGAGCAGTTCTTC.

The J gene is TRBJ2-7, the V gene TRBV3-1 (or the pseudogene TRBV3-2); 10 nucleotides align to TRBD2. CDR1 is LGHDT, CDR2 YNNKEL, per germline (reference sequence). This CDR3 region has 16 residues. The V gene end was trimmed by 4 bases and the J gene end by 2 bases; junction bases not matched to a gene: 8. The CDR3 coding sequence is TGTGCCAGCAGCCCATGGACTAGCGGACAGACCTACGAGCAGTACTTC. Translation gives CASSPWTSGQTYEQYF.

The chain has TRBV19 and TRBJ2-4; maybe TRBD1 (6 bases). This CDR3 is built from 15 residues. The germline CDR1 and CDR2 sequences are LNHDA and SQIVND (reference sequence). Between the trimmed V and J ends, which lost 5 bases and 3 bases, there was a span of 14 bases. CDR3 in amino acids: CASSVQGFGKNIQYF. CDR3 coding DNA: TGTGCCAGTAGTGTACAGGGATTTGGCAAAAACATTCAGTACTTC.